A selection of T cell receptor beta chains follows, all from one sample in a study of blood T cells in healthy people across ages. TCRdb re-called the 5' RACE reads through MiXCR, storing one row per CDR3 protein. The sample includes nearly 800,000 distinct CDR3 sequences, roughly 25% of them seen just once. A further study also used this sample, focusing on T cells of mothers and their children.

Source material: blood. Every receptor here comes from a boy aged 5-17 years in good health. Both conserved end residues are part of each CDR3. A D gene is named only where the DNA matches it firmly. Clone size is not always given. Where it is, it says once, few, many or a class for expanded clones.

clone_size | j_call | d_call | v_call | cdr3_aa | cdr3_nt
few | TRBJ2-7 | TRBD1 | TRBV5-1 | CASSWTGTGEVYEQYF | TGCGCCAGCAGCTGGACTGGGACAGGGGAGGTGTACGAGCAGTACTTC
- | TRBJ2-5 | TRBD1 | TRBV5-5 | CASSLLTGGGETQYF | TGTGCCAGCAGCCTACTCACAGGGGGAGGAGAGACCCAGTACTTC
few | TRBJ2-5 | - | TRBV20-1 | CSAPGGGGLAQYF | TGCAGTGCACCCGGAGGGGGCGGTTTAGCCCAGTACTTC
- | TRBJ2-5 | - | TRBV6-2/TRBV6-3 | CASETPQETQYF | TGTGCCAGCGAAACTCCGCAAGAGACCCAGTACTTC
many | TRBJ2-7 | - | TRBV4-1 | CASSQAGEQYF | TGCGCCAGCAGCCAAGCTGGAGAGCAGTACTTC
few | TRBJ2-7 | - | TRBV12-3/TRBV12-4 | CASREQGSTYEQYF | TGTGCCAGCAGGGAACAGGGATCGACCTACGAGCAGTACTTC
few | TRBJ2-5 | - | TRBV7-2 | CASSSRQGRQETQYF | TGTGCCAGCAGCTCCCGCCAGGGGAGGCAAGAGACCCAGTACTTC
few | TRBJ2-1 | - | TRBV20-1 | CSARKANEQFF | TGCAGTGCTAGAAAGGCCAATGAGCAGTTCTTC
- | TRBJ2-1 | TRBD2 | TRBV5-1 | CASSYGTSGVNEQFF | TGCGCCAGCAGCTACGGGACTAGCGGGGTAAATGAGCAGTTCTTC
- | TRBJ2-2 | - | TRBV7-9 | CASSSSGNSGELFF | TGTGCCAGCAGCTCTTCAGGGAACTCCGGGGAGCTGTTTTTT
- | TRBJ2-7 | - | TRBV25-1 | CASSEHSYEQYF | TGTGCCAGCAGTGAACACTCCTACGAGCAGTACTTC
few | TRBJ1-5 | - | TRBV6-2/TRBV6-3 | CASTTTGAFDQPQHF | TGTGCCAGCACCACGACAGGCGCTTTTGATCAGCCCCAGCATTTT
- | TRBJ2-2 | - | TRBV28 | CASRAQGLSGELFF | TGTGCCAGCAGGGCACAGGGTTTGTCCGGGGAGCTGTTTTTT
few | TRBJ1-1 | - | TRBV7-9 | CASSLNWNTEAFF | TGTGCCAGCAGCTTAAACTGGAACACTGAAGCTTTCTTT
few | TRBJ2-3 | TRBD1 | TRBV14 | CASSDRVRADTQYF | TGTGCCAGCAGTGACAGGGTTCGGGCAGATACGCAGTATTTT
few | TRBJ2-5 | TRBD1 | TRBV3-1 | CASSQDRGFRETQYF | TGTGCCAGCAGCCAGGACAGGGGGTTTCGGGAGACCCAGTACTTC
few | TRBJ2-5 | TRBD1 | TRBV12-3/TRBV12-4 | CASSYRQGVRETQYF | TGTGCCAGCAGCTATAGACAGGGGGTTCGAGAGACCCAGTACTTC
- | TRBJ1-3 | - | TRBV4-3 | CASSQEGGPGNTIYF | TGCGCCAGCAGCCAAGAAGGGGGACCTGGAAACACCATATATTTT
few | TRBJ1-2 | - | TRBV12-3/TRBV12-4 | CASSRADKRDNYGYTF | TGTGCCAGCAGTAGGGCGGACAAAAGGGATAACTATGGCTACACCTTC
many | TRBJ2-5 | TRBD1 | TRBV2 | CASSTDRGRETQYF | TGTGCCAGCAGCACCGACAGGGGGAGAGAGACCCAGTACTTC
- | TRBJ2-7 | - | TRBV6-5 | CASRTLDYEQYF | TGTGCCAGCAGGACCCTGGACTACGAGCAGTACTTC
- | TRBJ2-2 | - | TRBV7-9 | CASSSLTSGFPGELFF | TGTGCCAGCAGCTCACTTACAAGTGGGTTTCCCGGGGAGCTGTTTTTT
few | TRBJ1-3 | - | TRBV12-3/TRBV12-4 | CASSLQDSGNTIYF | TGTGCCAGCAGCCTACAGGACTCTGGAAACACCATATATTTT
- | TRBJ1-1 | TRBD1 | TRBV12-3/TRBV12-4 | CASSLETGGTEAFF | TGTGCCAGCAGTTTGGAGACAGGGGGCACTGAAGCTTTCTTT
- | TRBJ2-7 | - | TRBV28 | CASSKGPGGTAPYEQYF | TGTGCCAGCAGCAAAGGGCCCGGGGGGACAGCTCCCTACGAGCAGTACTTC
- | TRBJ2-7 | - | TRBV7-2 | CASSFGADRSYEQYF | TGTGCCAGCAGCTTCGGTGCGGACAGATCCTACGAGCAGTACTTC
- | TRBJ2-7 | - | TRBV18 | CASSDVGYEQYF | TGTGCCAGCTCGGATGTTGGGTACGAGCAGTACTTC
few | TRBJ1-4 | - | TRBV6-1 | CASSPRGRPATNEKLFF | TGTGCCAGCAGTCCCCGGGGACGGCCTGCAACTAATGAAAAACTGTTTTTT
many | TRBJ2-2 | - | TRBV6-6 | CASSYENTGELFF | TGTGCCAGCAGTTACGAGAACACCGGGGAGCTGTTTTTT
- | TRBJ2-1 | - | TRBV20-1 | CSARDWGTGSYNGQFF | TGCAGTGCTAGAGATTGGGGAACCGGTTCCTACAATGGGCAGTTCTTC
- | TRBJ2-1 | TRBD2 | TRBV11-1 | CASSPRTSAPYNEQFF | TGTGCCAGCAGCCCTAGGACTAGCGCGCCCTACAATGAGCAGTTCTTC
few | TRBJ2-3 | - | TRBV20-1 | CSARVGFTDTQYF | TGCAGTGCCAGAGTAGGGTTCACAGATACGCAGTATTTT
few | TRBJ2-5 | TRBD1 | TRBV7-9 | CSSSLGGQGVGETQYF | TGTTCCAGCAGCTTAGGGGGACAGGGTGTTGGAGAGACCCAGTACTTC
- | TRBJ2-4 | TRBD1 | TRBV5-1 | CASSMVPGTGVFEGIQYF | TGCGCCAGCAGCATGGTGCCGGGGACAGGGGTTTTTGAGGGCATTCAGTACTTC
- | TRBJ1-2 | - | TRBV3-1 | CASSLDDPTYGYTF | TGTGCCAGCAGCCTAGACGACCCGACCTATGGCTACACCTTC
- | TRBJ2-5 | - | TRBV28 | CASSLHRRMETQYF | TGTGCCAGCAGTCTACACCGGAGGATGGAGACCCAGTACTTC
few | TRBJ2-7 | TRBD2 | TRBV27 | CASSRTSGGAYEQYF | TGTGCCAGCAGCAGGACTAGCGGGGGGGCCTACGAGCAGTACTTC
- | TRBJ2-3 | - | TRBV18 | CASSPKGVGSDTRYF | TGTGCCAGCTCACCCAAAGGGGTAGGATCTGATACGCGGTATTTT
few | TRBJ2-7 | TRBD1 | TRBV28 | CASSLAADRAYEQYF | TGTGCCAGCAGTTTAGCCGCGGACAGGGCCTACGAGCAGTACTTC
few | TRBJ2-2 | - | TRBV29-1 | CSVGVQNTGELFF | TGCAGCGTTGGGGTCCAGAACACCGGGGAGCTGTTTTTT
few | TRBJ2-7 | - | TRBV24-1 | CATSEGLGEQYF | TGTGCCACCTCGGAAGGTTTGGGAGAGCAGTACTTC
once | TRBJ2-2 | TRBD2 | TRBV5-1 | CASSSPGLAGRTGELFF | TGCGCCAGCAGCTCGCCGGGACTAGCGGGACGCACCGGGGAGCTGTTTTTT